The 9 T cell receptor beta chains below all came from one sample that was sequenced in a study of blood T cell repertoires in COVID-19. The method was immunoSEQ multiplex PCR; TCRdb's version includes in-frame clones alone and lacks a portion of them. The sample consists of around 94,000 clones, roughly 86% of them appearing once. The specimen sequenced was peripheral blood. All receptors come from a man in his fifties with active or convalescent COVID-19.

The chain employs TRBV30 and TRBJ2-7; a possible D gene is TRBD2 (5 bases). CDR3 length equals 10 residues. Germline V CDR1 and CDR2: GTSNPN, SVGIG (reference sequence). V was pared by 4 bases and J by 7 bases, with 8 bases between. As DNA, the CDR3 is TGTGCCTGGACGGGGTGGGAGCAGTACGTC. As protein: CAWTGWEQYV.

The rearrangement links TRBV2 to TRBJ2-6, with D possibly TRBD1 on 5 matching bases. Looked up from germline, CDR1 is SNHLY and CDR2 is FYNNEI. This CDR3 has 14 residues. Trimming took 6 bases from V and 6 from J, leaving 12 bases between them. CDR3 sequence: CASRTGLSANVLTF. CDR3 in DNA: TGTGCCAGCAGAACAGGCCTCTCGGCCAACGTCCTGACTTTC.

CDR3 nucleotides: TGTGCCAGCGGTCGGGGGTCCACAGATACGCAGTATTTT. Its protein product is CASGRGSTDTQYF. J is TRBJ2-3 and V is TRBV7-2, with D possibly being TRBD2 (6 bases). V was pared by 8 bases and J by 2 bases, with 11 bases between. CDR3 length equals 13 residues. Germline V gene data show CDR1 as SGHTA and CDR2 as FQGNSA.

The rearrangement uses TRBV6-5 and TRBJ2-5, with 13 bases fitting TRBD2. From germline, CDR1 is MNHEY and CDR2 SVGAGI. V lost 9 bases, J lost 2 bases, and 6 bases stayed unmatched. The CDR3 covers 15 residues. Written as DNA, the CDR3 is TGTGCCAGTCATAGACTAGCGGGGGGTCAAGAGACCCAGTACTTC. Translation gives CASHRLAGGQETQYF.

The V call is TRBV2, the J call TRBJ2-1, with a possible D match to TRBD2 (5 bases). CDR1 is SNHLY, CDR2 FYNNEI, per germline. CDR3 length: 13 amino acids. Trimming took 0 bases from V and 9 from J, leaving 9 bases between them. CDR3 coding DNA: TGTGCCAGCAGTGAAGCCAGGACTTTTGAGCAGTTCTTC. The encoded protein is CASSEARTFEQFF.

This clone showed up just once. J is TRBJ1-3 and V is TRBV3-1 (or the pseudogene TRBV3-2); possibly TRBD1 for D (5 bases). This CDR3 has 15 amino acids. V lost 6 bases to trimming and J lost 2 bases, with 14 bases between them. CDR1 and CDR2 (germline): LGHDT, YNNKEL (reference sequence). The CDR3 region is CASRIDADTGNTIYF. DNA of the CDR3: TGTGCCAGCAGAATCGACGCGGACACTGGAAACACCATATATTTT.

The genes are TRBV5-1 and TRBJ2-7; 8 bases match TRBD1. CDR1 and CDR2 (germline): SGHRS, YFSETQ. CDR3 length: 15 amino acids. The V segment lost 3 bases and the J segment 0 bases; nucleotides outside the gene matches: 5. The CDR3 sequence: CASSYGQGNSYEQYF. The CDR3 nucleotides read TGCGCCAGCAGCTATGGACAGGGCAACTCCTACGAGCAGTACTTC.

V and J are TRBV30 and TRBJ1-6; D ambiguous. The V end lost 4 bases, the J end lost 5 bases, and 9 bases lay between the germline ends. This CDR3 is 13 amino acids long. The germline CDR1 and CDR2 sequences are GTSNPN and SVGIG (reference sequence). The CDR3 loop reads CAWKQEDNSPLHF. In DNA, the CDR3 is TGTGCCTGGAAGCAGGAAGATAATTCACCCCTCCACTTT.

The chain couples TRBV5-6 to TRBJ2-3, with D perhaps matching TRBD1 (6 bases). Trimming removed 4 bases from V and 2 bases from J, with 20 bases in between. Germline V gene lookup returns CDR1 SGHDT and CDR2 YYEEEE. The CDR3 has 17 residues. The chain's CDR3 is CASSPLTGLWDTDTQYF. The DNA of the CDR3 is TGTGCCAGCAGCCCGCTGACAGGCCTATGGGACACAGATACGCAGTATTTT.